This entry lists 16 T cell receptor beta chains sequenced from one sample in a study of T-cell reconstitution after alpha-beta-depleted transplantation in children. The library targeted TCRbeta and was prepared with unique molecular identifiers. In TCRdb, the PCR reads were re-called with MiXCR into one record per CDR3 protein. The repertoire holds about 250,000 distinct CDR3 sequences, roughly a quarter seen once, with roughly 5% in the top ten. The input for sequencing was PBMCs, mostly from graft donor cells, taken 360 days after TCRalphabeta/CD19-depleted stem cell transplant. These receptors were obtained from a female patient aged 2-10 years who had a stem cell transplant for congenital amegakaryocytic thrombocytopenia, so the T cells may come from the graft donor.

V is TRBV6-1 and J is TRBJ2-1; D gene ambiguous. Trimming shortened V by 6 bases and J by 3 bases, and 15 bases separated the two germline ends. This CDR3 contains 15 residues. In germline, CDR1 is MNHNS, CDR2 SASEGT. The CDR3 reads CASSLGLEFYNEQFF. The CDR3 coding sequence is TGTGCCAGCAGCCTAGGGTTGGAGTTCTACAATGAGCAGTTCTTC.

The chain recombines TRBV7-9 with TRBJ1-1; D possibly corresponds to TRBD1 (5 bases). Germline loops: CDR1 SEHNR, CDR2 FQNEAQ (reference sequence). The CDR3 spans 12 residues. The V and J ends lost 6 bases and 2 bases respectively, with 7 bases between them. CDR3 coding DNA: TGTGCCAGCAGAGGGGCAAACACTGAAGCTTTCTTT. Its translation: CASRGANTEAFF.

In this sample, this clonotype turned up a few times. The chain combines TRBV28 with TRBJ2-5; TRBD2 matches at 8 bases. The CDR3 consists of 14 residues. The V segment lost 6 bases and the J segment 5 bases; nucleotides outside the gene matches: 8. CDR1 MDHEN and CDR2 SYDVKM come from the germline V gene. CDR3 protein: CASSNGLARETQYF. CDR3 nucleotide sequence: TGTGCCAGCAGCAACGGACTAGCTCGGGAGACCCAGTACTTC.

V usage is TRBV5-1 and J usage is TRBJ1-1, with D perhaps TRBD1 (5 bases). The germline V gene has CDR1 SGHRS and CDR2 YFSETQ. The CDR3 totals 13 residues. V lost 6 bases to trimming and J lost 5 bases, with 14 bases between them. The CDR3 coding sequence is TGCGCCAGCAACCTCTTGGGGGGGACTGAAGCTTTCTTT. Translated: CASNLLGGTEAFF. Based on the CDR3 plus reference TRBV5-1 and TRBJ1-1, the full variable domain is KAGVTQTPRYLIKTRGQQVTLSCSPISGHRSVSWYQQTPGQGLQFLFEYFSETQRNKGNFPGRFSGRQFSNSRSEMNVSTLELGDSALYLCASNLLGGTEAFFGQGTRLTVV.

This clonotype was seen a handful of times. The gene calls are TRBV20-1 and TRBJ2-7; TRBD2 agrees at 12 bases. Germline V lookup: CDR1 DFQATT, CDR2 SNEGSKA (reference sequence). The CDR3 totals 13 residues. V lost 6 bases to trimming and J lost 3 bases; unmatched junction nucleotides: 3. This CDR3 reads CSAQTSGSYEQYF. The CDR3 bases are TGCAGTGCGCAGACTAGCGGGAGCTACGAGCAGTACTTC.

In DNA, the CDR3 is TGCGCCAGCAGCTTGTGGGGACCAGGATACAGCAATCAGCCCCAGCATTTT. Encoded protein: CASSLWGPGYSNQPQHF. The chain uses TRBV5-1 and TRBJ1-5; the D gene is possibly TRBD1 (5 bases). The germline V and J ends were trimmed by 1 base and 1 base, with 15 bases remaining between them. CDR3 length: 17 residues. The germline V gene has CDR1 SGHRS and CDR2 YFSETQ.

J is TRBJ2-1 and V is TRBV7-2; no reliable D call. V was shortened by 4 bases and J by 6 bases, with 16 bases between the two germline ends. The CDR3 has 15 amino acids. The germline V gene has CDR1 SGHTA and CDR2 FQGNSA. CDR3 sequence: CASSSFLFVPNEQFF. The CDR3 nucleotides are TGTGCCAGCAGCTCTTTCCTGTTTGTCCCCAATGAGCAGTTCTTC.

The CDR3 DNA follows: TGCAGTGCTAGACGCAGGGGGTTCTCACCCCTCCACTTT. It encodes CSARRRGFSPLHF. V gene TRBV20-1 combines with J gene TRBJ1-6, with TRBD1 matching over 7 bases. From germline, CDR1 is DFQATT and CDR2 SNEGSKA (reference sequence). The CDR3 covers 13 residues. Trimming took 2 bases from V and 10 from J; bases not matched to a gene: 5.

The chain carries TRBV4-3 and TRBJ1-1; 7 bases are shared with TRBD1. This CDR3 is built from 15 residues. Germline lookup yields CDR1 LGHNA and CDR2 YSLEER. V was clipped by 0 bases and J by 8 bases; unmatched bases: 9. CDR3 loop: CASSQEFQGGLEAFF. The DNA of the CDR3 is TGCGCCAGCAGCCAAGAGTTTCAGGGGGGACTCGAAGCTTTCTTT.

The sample holds a few counts of this clonotype. The rearrangement links TRBV20-1 to TRBJ2-7, with D unclear. The CDR3 loop spans 11 amino acids. Per the germline V gene, CDR1 is DFQATT and CDR2 is SNEGSKA (reference sequence). V lost 3 bases to trimming and J lost 4 bases, with 7 bases between them. The chain's CDR3 is CSASSTYEQYF. CDR3 bases: TGCAGTGCTAGTTCCACGTACGAGCAGTACTTC.

This clonotype was counted a few times. The rearrangement uses TRBV4-1 and TRBJ2-7; a possible D gene is TRBD2 (5 bases). The V gene's germline CDR1 is MGHRA and CDR2 YSYEKL. Trimming took 5 bases from V and 4 from J, leaving 15 bases between them. The CDR3 has 14 amino acids. CDR3 residues: CASSIPGLVYEQYF. Written as DNA, the CDR3 is TGCGCCAGCAGCATCCCAGGACTTGTATACGAGCAGTACTTC.

The chain has TRBV3-1 and TRBJ1-4, with no clear D. V lost 4 bases and J lost 4, with 7 bases in between. This CDR3 is 13 amino acids long. Looked up from germline, CDR1 is LGHDT and CDR2 is YNNKEL (reference sequence). Here the CDR3 DNA reads TGTGCCAGCAGCCCAAGTTATAATGAAAAACTGTTTTTT. Its translation: CASSPSYNEKLFF.

This clonotype was detected only once. The junction departs from germline at one end; a sequencing error may be responsible. The chain couples TRBV20-1 to TRBJ1-4; the match to TRBD1 covers 8 bases. The CDR3 runs to 11 residues. Germline V CDR1 and CDR2: DFQATT, SNEGSKA (reference sequence). The CDR3 sequence: CSARVVGQGVF. Written as DNA, the CDR3 is TGCAGTGCTAGAGTTGTAGGACAGGGCGTTTTT.

This clonotype came up once. The chain joins TRBV3-1 to TRBJ2-3, with 7 bases aligning to TRBD1. The V gene's germline CDR1 is LGHDT and CDR2 YNNKEL (reference sequence). Trimming took 3 bases from V and 2 from J; bases not matched to a gene: 14. The CDR3 has 18 residues. Written as DNA, the CDR3 is TGTGCCAGCAGCCAGAAGACAGGGTGGGGAGAGGACACAGATACGCAGTATTTT. Its protein is CASSQKTGWGEDTDTQYF.

V usage is TRBV6-1 and J usage is TRBJ1-2; possible D gene TRBD1, 6 bases. There are 14 residues in the CDR3. The germline CDR1 and CDR2 sequences are MNHNS and SASEGT. V was cut by 6 bases and J by 2 bases, with 13 bases left in between. CDR3 coding DNA: TGTGCCAGCAGGAAATCTACAGGGAACTATGGCTACACCTTC. Protein: CASRKSTGNYGYTF.

The chain employs TRBV12-3 or TRBV12-4 and TRBJ1-4; 10 bases fit TRBD1. The V and J ends lost 5 bases and 6 bases, in that order; junction bases with no gene match: 12. The CDR3 is 17 amino acids. In DNA form, the CDR3 reads TGTGCCAGCAGTCCGACCCTCGGGACAGGGGATGATGAAAAACTGTTTTTT. It is translated as CASSPTLGTGDDEKLFF.